The rows below give T cell receptor beta chains drawn from one sample of a study of PD-1 blockade in classical Hodgkin lymphoma. Some clones are missing from TCRdb's copy, which holds only in-frame ones; the method was immunoSEQ multiplex PCR. Here the sample spans about 110,000 clones, 89% being singletons. The source was peripheral blood mononuclear cells (PBMCs), collected before the second cycle of nivolumab. The receptors were gathered from a human donor with classical Hodgkin lymphoma. Both conserved end residues are part of each CDR3. Fields, in order: V gene, clone size, D gene, J gene, CDR3 protein, CDR3 DNA. The D gene is left open where the match is weak. A clone size is listed for some rows: how often the clone was seen (once, few, many), or a class if it is expanded.

>TRBV27|-|TRBD2|TRBJ2-1
CASSPSRQRGSYNEQFF
TGTGCCAGCAGTCCATCACGTCAGCGGGGCTCCTACAATGAGCAGTTCTTC
>TRBV27|-|-|TRBJ2-3
CASRGRLVADTQYF
TGTGCCAGCAGGGGGCGACTAGTAGCAGATACGCAGTATTTT
>TRBV19|-|-|TRBJ1-5
CASSFRDSTLGQPQHF
TGTGCCAGCAGTTTCCGGGACTCTACATTGGGTCAGCCCCAGCATTTT
>TRBV6-1|-|TRBD2|TRBJ2-5
CASSEGWLAGFQETQYF
TGTGCCAGCAGTGAGGGGTGGCTAGCGGGGTTCCAAGAGACCCAGTACTTC
>TRBV18|-|-|TRBJ1-1
CASSRDSMNTEAFF
TGTGCCAGCTCACGGGATTCCATGAACACTGAAGCTTTCTTT
>TRBV4-1|-|-|TRBJ2-1
CASSQDGGGGYGEQFF
TGCGCCAGCAGCCAAGATGGAGGGGGCGGGTACGGTGAGCAGTTCTTC
>TRBV6-1|-|-|TRBJ1-1
CASSEQGWTNTEAFF
TGTGCCAGCAGTGAACAGGGTTGGACGAACACTGAAGCTTTCTTT
>TRBV18|-|-|TRBJ2-7
CASSRGVGEQYF
TGTGCCAGCTCTCGAGGTGTTGGCGAGCAGTACTTC
>TRBV7-9|few|TRBD1|TRBJ1-1
CASSQYDRDTEAFF
TGTGCCAGCAGCCAGTATGACAGGGACACTGAAGCTTTCTTT
>TRBV5-6|-|-|TRBJ2-7
CASSLVRRTRGSYEQYF
TGTGCCAGCAGCTTGGTCCGACGGACGAGGGGCTCCTACGAGCAGTACTTC
>TRBV10-3|-|TRBD2|TRBJ2-7
CAISGGLADSYEQYF
TGTGCCATCAGTGGGGGTCTAGCGGACTCCTACGAGCAGTACTTC
>TRBV28|once|-|TRBJ2-7
CASIPLGADRTYEQYF
TGTGCCAGCATCCCCTTGGGGGCGGACCGGACCTACGAGCAGTACTTC
>TRBV19|-|TRBD2|TRBJ2-1
CASSTVSGSGVEQFF
TGTGCCAGTAGTACCGTTAGCGGGAGTGGAGTTGAGCAGTTCTTC
>TRBV27|-|TRBD2|TRBJ2-2
CASSLQLAANTGELFF
TGTGCCAGCAGTTTACAACTAGCGGCGAACACCGGGGAGCTGTTTTTT
>TRBV27|-|-|TRBJ1-2
CASSPGTPYGYTF
TGTGCCAGCAGTCCTGGGACGCCTTATGGCTACACCTTC
>TRBV28|-|TRBD1|TRBJ1-1
CASSRDRVTEAFF
TGTGCCAGCAGTCGAGACAGGGTCACTGAAGCTTTCTTT
>TRBV4-1|few|-|TRBJ1-2
CASSQDLWGVDGYTF
TGCGCCAGCAGCCAAGATCTATGGGGGGTAGATGGCTACACCTTC
>TRBV5-8|-|TRBD1|TRBJ2-3
CASSTGDADTQYF
TGTGCCAGCAGCACAGGGGACGCAGATACGCAGTATTTT
>TRBV5-1|-|TRBD2|TRBJ2-7
CASSSTPGGYSYEQYF
TGCGCCAGCAGCTCGACACCGGGAGGCTACTCCTACGAGCAGTACTTC
>TRBV5-1|-|TRBD1|TRBJ1-1
CASSRNPGQGRVNTEAFF
TGCGCCAGCAGCCGGAATCCGGGACAGGGTCGGGTGAACACTGAAGCTTTCTTT
>TRBV25-1|few|TRBD1|TRBJ1-5
CASNPGTGDQPQHF
TGTGCCAGCAATCCAGGGACAGGGGATCAGCCCCAGCATTTT
>TRBV4-3|-|-|TRBJ1-1
CASSQEGKGRTEAFF
TGCGCCAGCAGCCAAGAGGGGAAGGGGCGGACTGAAGCTTTCTTT
>TRBV28|-|TRBD1|TRBJ1-4
CASRRDRVGEKLFF
TGTGCCAGCAGGAGGGACAGGGTAGGCGAAAAACTGTTTTTT
>TRBV30|-|TRBD1|TRBJ1-1
CAWEKAGTGKTEAFF
TGTGCCTGGGAGAAGGCCGGGACAGGGAAAACTGAAGCTTTCTTT
>TRBV5-4|-|-|TRBJ2-5
CASSLVGETQYF
TGTGCCAGCAGCTTGGTAGGAGAGACCCAGTACTTC
>TRBV27|-|-|TRBJ2-2
CASSLFSPSNTGELFF
TGTGCCAGCAGTTTATTTTCCCCCTCGAACACCGGGGAGCTGTTTTTT
>TRBV9|-|-|TRBJ2-6
CASSTSGANVLTF
TGTGCCAGCAGCACTTCTGGGGCCAACGTCCTGACTTTC
>TRBV7-2|-|TRBD2|TRBJ2-7
CASSRELARSEQYF
TGTGCCAGCAGTAGGGAACTAGCGCGATCCGAGCAGTACTTC
>TRBV19|-|TRBD2|TRBJ2-2
CASSISPGLAGQTGELFF
TGTGCCAGTAGTATCTCACCGGGACTAGCGGGCCAAACCGGGGAGCTGTTTTTT
>TRBV7-9|-|TRBD2|TRBJ2-5
CASSKQVVAGETQYF
TGTGCCAGCAGTAAACAGGTAGTAGCGGGAGAGACCCAGTACTTC
>TRBV5-4|-|-|TRBJ1-2
CASSLIGSLNYGYTF
TGTGCCAGCAGCTTGATTGGATCTTTAAACTATGGCTACACCTTC
>TRBV11-3|-|-|TRBJ2-1
CASSLGPRDEQFF
TGTGCCAGCAGCTTAGGACCTAGGGATGAGCAGTTCTTC
>TRBV10-3|once|-|TRBJ2-1
CAIAQGAYNEQFF
TGTGCCATCGCCCAGGGTGCCTACAATGAGCAGTTCTTC
>TRBV7-2|-|-|TRBJ2-7
CASSLVSGKNEQYF
TGTGCCAGCAGCTTAGTATCCGGGAAAAACGAGCAGTACTTC
>TRBV6-5|few|TRBD1|TRBJ1-5
CASSPDRGMQPQHF
TGTGCCAGCAGTCCGGACAGGGGAATGCAGCCCCAGCATTTT
>TRBV11-3|-|-|TRBJ2-5
CASSLGRYETQYF
TGTGCCAGCAGCCTGGGTCGGTATGAGACCCAGTACTTC
>TRBV4-2|-|-|TRBJ1-2
CASSAPGGGEAYGYTF
TGTGCCAGCAGTGCTCCGGGGGGAGGGGAGGCCTATGGCTACACCTTC
>TRBV30|-|-|TRBJ2-1
CAWSVGYNEQFF
TGTGCCTGGAGTGTTGGGTACAATGAGCAGTTCTTC
>TRBV30|-|TRBD1|TRBJ2-7
CAWTPGTEYEQYF
TGTGCCTGGACCCCCGGGACAGAGTACGAGCAGTACTTC
>TRBV4-1|-|-|TRBJ2-1
CASSQSGSSLASEQFF
TGCGCCAGCAGCCAAAGTGGCAGTAGCCTAGCTAGCGAGCAGTTCTTC
>TRBV5-6|-|TRBD2|TRBJ2-7
CASSLTSGSKYEQYF
TGTGCCAGCAGCTTGACTAGCGGGAGTAAGTACGAGCAGTACTTC
>TRBV5-1|few|-|TRBJ1-1
CASSLEYGGTEAFF
TGCGCCAGCAGCTTGGAATATGGTGGGACTGAAGCTTTCTTT
>TRBV30|-|-|TRBJ1-2
CAWSAAVAYGYTF
TGTGCCTGGAGTGCAGCCGTCGCCTATGGCTACACCTTC
>TRBV11-2|-|-|TRBJ2-7
CASSLSTGGLSSYEQYF
TGTGCCAGCAGCCTTTCAACAGGTGGCTTAAGCTCCTACGAGCAGTACTTC
>TRBV4-3|once|-|TRBJ1-1
CASRTERNTEAFF
TGCGCCAGCAGGACAGAGAGGAACACTGAAGCTTTCTTT
>TRBV28|-|TRBD1|TRBJ1-5
CASRGTGEVYSNQPQHF
TGTGCCAGCAGGGGGACAGGGGAGGTGTATAGCAATCAGCCCCAGCATTTT
>TRBV11-2|-|-|TRBJ2-5
CASSSPPLETQYF
TGTGCCAGCAGCTCCCCACCCCTCGAGACCCAGTACTTC
>TRBV9|-|-|TRBJ1-2
CASSVAPRGDYGYTF
TGTGCCAGCAGCGTAGCCCCCAGGGGAGACTATGGCTACACCTTC
>TRBV9|-|-|TRBJ2-2
CASSVRSPGELFF
TGTGCCAGCAGCGTTCGGAGTCCCGGGGAGCTGTTTTTT
>TRBV7-6|-|TRBD1|TRBJ1-4
CASSRSGDSRNEKLFF
TGTGCCAGCAGCCGGTCGGGGGACAGCCGCAATGAAAAACTGTTTTTT
>TRBV10-3|-|TRBD2|TRBJ2-1
CAISDGTSGSNEQFF
TGTGCCATCAGTGATGGGACTAGCGGGAGCAATGAGCAGTTCTTC
>TRBV18|-|-|TRBJ2-5
CASSPIWEETQYF
TGTGCCAGCTCACCAATTTGGGAAGAGACCCAGTACTTC
>TRBV6-1|-|-|TRBJ1-4
CASKLTQDEKLFF
TGTGCCAGCAAGTTAACTCAGGATGAAAAACTGTTTTTT
>TRBV4-3|-|TRBD2|TRBJ2-7
CASSPTSGMEYEQYF
TGCGCCAGCAGCCCGACTAGCGGGATGGAGTACGAGCAGTACTTC
>TRBV10-3|-|-|TRBJ2-3
CATSPAGRTDTQYF
TGTGCCACCTCCCCCGCGGGACGCACAGATACGCAGTATTTT
>TRBV18|-|TRBD1|TRBJ1-5
CASSPGTGGGQPQHF
TGTGCCAGCTCACCGGGGACAGGGGGCGGTCAGCCCCAGCATTTT
>TRBV2|few|TRBD1|TRBJ1-2
CASSFGQEYGYTF
TGTGCCAGCAGTTTCGGACAGGAGTATGGCTACACCTTC
>TRBV14|-|-|TRBJ2-1
CASSPLRLNPYNEQFF
TGTGCCAGCAGCCCGCTGAGGCTAAACCCTTACAATGAGCAGTTCTTC
>TRBV5-8|-|-|TRBJ2-1
CASSLSLNNEQFF
TGTGCCAGCAGCTTGTCACTGAACAATGAGCAGTTCTTC
>TRBV5-1|-|-|TRBJ1-1
CASSFALSSMNTEAFF
TGCGCCAGCAGCTTCGCTTTGTCGTCTATGAACACTGAAGCTTTCTTT